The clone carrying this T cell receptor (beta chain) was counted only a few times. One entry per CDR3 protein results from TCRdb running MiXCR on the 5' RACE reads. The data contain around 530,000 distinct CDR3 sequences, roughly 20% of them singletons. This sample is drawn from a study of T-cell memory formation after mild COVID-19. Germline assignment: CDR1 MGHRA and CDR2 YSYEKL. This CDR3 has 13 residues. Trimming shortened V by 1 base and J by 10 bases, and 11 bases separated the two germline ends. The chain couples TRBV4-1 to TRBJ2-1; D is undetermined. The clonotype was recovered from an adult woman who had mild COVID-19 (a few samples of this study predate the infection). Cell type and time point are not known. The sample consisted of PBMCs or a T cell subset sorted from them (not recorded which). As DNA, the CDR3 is TGCGCCAGCAGCCAAGGTACCGGAAAGGAGCAGTTCTTC. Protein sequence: CASSQGTGKEQFF.